This is a list of T cell receptor beta chains from one sample in a study of blood T cell repertoires in COVID-19. Clones were read by immunoSEQ multiplex PCR, and TCRdb kept only the in-frame ones, dropping some. Of about 250,000 clones listed, roughly 87% are singletons. The sequenced sample consisted of PBMCs or T cells enriched from blood (not recorded which). The receptors originated from a woman aged 25-40 years with acute COVID-19. CDR3s include the opening cysteine and the closing phenylalanine or tryptophan. A D gene is named only where the DNA matches it firmly. Rows may omit the clone size; those that give it use once, few, many or a size class.

clone_size: .
d_call: .
v_call: TRBV27
j_call: TRBJ2-2
cdr3_nt: TGTGCCAGCAGTTGGAGCCAGAACACCGGGGAGCTGTTTTTT
cdr3_aa: CASSWSQNTGELFF

clone_size: .
d_call: .
v_call: TRBV7-9
j_call: TRBJ1-1
cdr3_nt: TGTGCCAGCAGCCTACAGGTGAACACTGAAGCTTTCTTT
cdr3_aa: CASSLQVNTEAFF

clone_size: .
d_call: TRBD1
v_call: TRBV5-1
j_call: TRBJ2-7
cdr3_nt: TGCGCCAGCAGCTTGGGGACAGGCCCCTACGAGCAGTACTTC
cdr3_aa: CASSLGTGPYEQYF

clone_size: .
d_call: .
v_call: TRBV18
j_call: TRBJ1-2
cdr3_nt: TGTGCCAGCTTCCCTAGCAGGAACTATGGCTACACCTTC
cdr3_aa: CASFPSRNYGYTF

clone_size: .
d_call: .
v_call: TRBV5-8
j_call: TRBJ2-7
cdr3_nt: TGTGCCAGCAAATACCGGGTCCCGGGGGAGCAGTACTTC
cdr3_aa: CASKYRVPGEQYF

clone_size: .
d_call: TRBD2
v_call: TRBV7-9
j_call: TRBJ2-6
cdr3_nt: TGTGCCAGCAGGCGGATCAAGCGGGGGCTCTCTGGGGCCAACGTCCTGACTTTC
cdr3_aa: CASRRIKRGLSGANVLTF

clone_size: .
d_call: .
v_call: TRBV10-3
j_call: TRBJ1-6
cdr3_nt: TGTGCCATCAGTGAGTCCACAGGGTTACCCTATAATTCACCCCTCCACTTT
cdr3_aa: CAISESTGLPYNSPLHF

clone_size: .
d_call: TRBD2
v_call: TRBV29-1
j_call: TRBJ2-5
cdr3_nt: TGCAGCGTTATACTAGCGGGGGGGCCTGGACAGACCCAGTACTTC
cdr3_aa: CSVILAGGPGQTQYF

clone_size: .
d_call: TRBD1
v_call: TRBV14
j_call: TRBJ2-3
cdr3_nt: TGTGCCAGCAGCCAACCGGGACAGGGCTTAGATACGCAGTATTTT
cdr3_aa: CASSQPGQGLDTQYF

clone_size: .
d_call: TRBD2
v_call: TRBV27
j_call: TRBJ2-1
cdr3_nt: TGTGCCAGCAACCGGTTTGGGCGGGGGAGCTCCTACAATGAGCAGTTCTTC
cdr3_aa: CASNRFGRGSSYNEQFF

clone_size: .
d_call: TRBD2
v_call: TRBV4-3
j_call: TRBJ2-3
cdr3_nt: TGCGCCAGCAGCCAAGATAGCGGGGGGGCGTTCGCAGATACGCAGTATTTT
cdr3_aa: CASSQDSGGAFADTQYF

clone_size: .
d_call: TRBD2
v_call: TRBV5-6
j_call: TRBJ2-3
cdr3_nt: TGTGCCAGCAGCTCAAAATCTCTAGCGGGGGGGCGAAATACGCAGTATTTT
cdr3_aa: CASSSKSLAGGRNTQYF

clone_size: .
d_call: .
v_call: TRBV7-9
j_call: TRBJ2-7
cdr3_nt: TGTGCCAGCAGCTTAGTTGCGGAGTACGAGCAGTACTTC
cdr3_aa: CASSLVAEYEQYF

clone_size: .
d_call: .
v_call: TRBV10-2
j_call: TRBJ1-6
cdr3_nt: TGCGCCAGCAGTGTATCGGGAGTCACGGTTTTCCTCCACTTT
cdr3_aa: CASSVSGVTVFLHF

clone_size: once
d_call: .
v_call: TRBV7-9
j_call: TRBJ1-2
cdr3_nt: TGTGCCAGCAGCCCCATAATCTCGGACAGTCTGTATGATGGCTACACCTTC
cdr3_aa: CASSPIISDSLYDGYTF

clone_size: .
d_call: TRBD2
v_call: TRBV18
j_call: TRBJ2-7
cdr3_nt: TGTGCCAGCTCATCCTTGGGGGGGACGGGTTACGAGCAGTACTTC
cdr3_aa: CASSSLGGTGYEQYF

clone_size: few
d_call: .
v_call: TRBV15
j_call: TRBJ2-4
cdr3_nt: TGTGCCACCAGCGGGTCTAGCTGGTGGGCCAAAAACATTCAGTACTTC
cdr3_aa: CATSGSSWWAKNIQYF

clone_size: once
d_call: .
v_call: TRBV7-9
j_call: TRBJ1-4
cdr3_nt: TGTGCCAGCAGCTTATTGCAGCGCAGTAATGAAAAACTGTTTTTT
cdr3_aa: CASSLLQRSNEKLFF

clone_size: .
d_call: .
v_call: TRBV6-2/TRBV6-3
j_call: TRBJ2-3
cdr3_nt: TGTGCCAGCAGTTACCAAACAGATACGCAGTATTTT
cdr3_aa: CASSYQTDTQYF

clone_size: .
d_call: TRBD1
v_call: TRBV6-5
j_call: TRBJ1-3
cdr3_nt: TGTGCCAGCGGACAGGTCTCTGGAAACACCATATATTTT
cdr3_aa: CASGQVSGNTIYF

clone_size: few
d_call: TRBD1
v_call: TRBV7-9
j_call: TRBJ1-1
cdr3_nt: TGTGCCAGCAGCCCCGGGACAGCACCGTGGGGCACTGAAGCTTTCTTT
cdr3_aa: CASSPGTAPWGTEAFF

clone_size: medium-sized
d_call: .
v_call: TRBV6-1
j_call: TRBJ1-4
cdr3_nt: TGTGCCAGCAGTGAAGGTTGGGGCGATGAAAAACTGTTTTTT
cdr3_aa: CASSEGWGDEKLFF

clone_size: .
d_call: .
v_call: TRBV10-3
j_call: TRBJ2-3
cdr3_nt: TGTGCCATCAGCTTAGATACGCAGTATTTT
cdr3_aa: CAISLDTQYF

clone_size: once
d_call: TRBD1
v_call: TRBV11-2
j_call: TRBJ1-1
cdr3_nt: TGTGCCAGCAGACTGGGACAGGGTCAGACGAACACTGAAGCTTTCTTT
cdr3_aa: CASRLGQGQTNTEAFF

clone_size: .
d_call: TRBD2
v_call: TRBV29-1
j_call: TRBJ2-2
cdr3_nt: TGCAGCGTTCGGGAGGGGATACATTCCGGGGAGCTGTTTTTT
cdr3_aa: CSVREGIHSGELFF

clone_size: once
d_call: TRBD2
v_call: TRBV29-1
j_call: TRBJ2-7
cdr3_nt: TGCAGCGTTGCGGGCGGGGGGGTCTCCTACGAGCAGTACTTC
cdr3_aa: CSVAGGGVSYEQYF

clone_size: once
d_call: .
v_call: TRBV6-2/TRBV6-3
j_call: TRBJ1-5
cdr3_nt: TGTGCCAGCAGTTCCCAGACAGGAGACAATCAGCCCCAGCATTTT
cdr3_aa: CASSSQTGDNQPQHF

clone_size: .
d_call: TRBD1
v_call: TRBV6-5
j_call: TRBJ1-5
cdr3_nt: TGTGCCAGCAGTCGGGACAGAAATCAGCCCCAGCATTTT
cdr3_aa: CASSRDRNQPQHF

clone_size: .
d_call: .
v_call: TRBV14
j_call: TRBJ1-4
cdr3_nt: TGTGCCAGCAGCCACGCCGGGGCAACTAATGAAAAACTGTTTTTT
cdr3_aa: CASSHAGATNEKLFF

clone_size: .
d_call: .
v_call: TRBV5-1
j_call: TRBJ2-3
cdr3_nt: TGCGCCAGCAGACCTCCACAGGTCGGGCACAGTCGAGAGAACACAGATACGCAGTATTTT
cdr3_aa: CASRPPQVGHSRENTDTQYF

clone_size: .
d_call: .
v_call: TRBV14
j_call: TRBJ1-4
cdr3_nt: TGTGCCAGCAGCCAAGGCGGCGGGAGTTTGGAAAAACTGTTTTTT
cdr3_aa: CASSQGGGSLEKLFF

clone_size: .
d_call: .
v_call: TRBV4-1
j_call: TRBJ1-1
cdr3_nt: TGCGCCAGCAGCCACACCGCAGGGATCGACACTGAAGCTTTCTTT
cdr3_aa: CASSHTAGIDTEAFF

clone_size: .
d_call: .
v_call: TRBV5-8
j_call: TRBJ2-7
cdr3_nt: TGTGCCAGCTCAGAAGGGGGTAGTAACCTCTACGAGCAGTACTTC
cdr3_aa: CASSEGGSNLYEQYF

clone_size: .
d_call: TRBD2
v_call: TRBV2
j_call: TRBJ2-3
cdr3_nt: TGTGCCAGCAGTACAAATGATAGCGGGGGGGCAGATACGCAGTATTTT
cdr3_aa: CASSTNDSGGADTQYF

clone_size: many
d_call: TRBD1
v_call: TRBV25-1
j_call: TRBJ1-2
cdr3_nt: TGTGCCAGTTCCAGGGGGCTCTATGGCTACACCTTC
cdr3_aa: CASSRGLYGYTF

clone_size: .
d_call: TRBD2
v_call: TRBV5-6
j_call: TRBJ2-7
cdr3_nt: TGTGCCAGCAGCGACCGGACTAGCGGACCCTACGAGCAGTACTTC
cdr3_aa: CASSDRTSGPYEQYF

clone_size: .
d_call: TRBD1
v_call: TRBV5-1
j_call: TRBJ1-2
cdr3_nt: TGCGCCAGCAGCATCGACAGGGCCTACTATGGCTACACCTTC
cdr3_aa: CASSIDRAYYGYTF

clone_size: .
d_call: TRBD1
v_call: TRBV10-3
j_call: TRBJ1-1
cdr3_nt: TGTGCCATCAGTGGGGGACAGGGGGCTGGTGCTTTCTTT
cdr3_aa: CAISGGQGAGAFF

clone_size: .
d_call: TRBD2
v_call: TRBV2
j_call: TRBJ2-2
cdr3_nt: TGTGCCAGCAGCAGACTAGCGGGGTCCGCCGGGGAGCTGTTTTTT
cdr3_aa: CASSRLAGSAGELFF

clone_size: .
d_call: .
v_call: TRBV4-1
j_call: TRBJ1-1
cdr3_nt: TGCGCCAGCAGCTCCCCGGGAGCCACCGGGTATGAAGCTTTCTTT
cdr3_aa: CASSSPGATGYEAFF

clone_size: .
d_call: .
v_call: TRBV7-2
j_call: TRBJ1-2
cdr3_nt: TGTGCCAGCAGCTTAGATCTGGAGGATCATGGCTACACCTTC
cdr3_aa: CASSLDLEDHGYTF

clone_size: few
d_call: .
v_call: TRBV12-3/TRBV12-4
j_call: TRBJ1-2
cdr3_nt: TGTGCCAGCAGTTTAGGCGCCGATTATGGCTACACCTTC
cdr3_aa: CASSLGADYGYTF

clone_size: .
d_call: TRBD1
v_call: TRBV6-5
j_call: TRBJ1-6
cdr3_nt: TGTGCCAGCAGTTACGACGGACAGGCCTATAATTCACCCCTCCACTTT
cdr3_aa: CASSYDGQAYNSPLHF

clone_size: .
d_call: TRBD2
v_call: TRBV7-2
j_call: TRBJ2-3
cdr3_nt: TGTGCCAGCAGCTTCCGACTAGCGGGGGGCACAGATACGCAGTATTTT
cdr3_aa: CASSFRLAGGTDTQYF

clone_size: .
d_call: .
v_call: TRBV2
j_call: TRBJ1-2
cdr3_nt: TGTGCCAGCACCCCTTCCCTGGGGGAGGGCCGTAACTATGGCTACACCTTC
cdr3_aa: CASTPSLGEGRNYGYTF

clone_size: .
d_call: .
v_call: TRBV27
j_call: TRBJ2-5
cdr3_nt: TGTGCCAGCAGTCCCCCAGGACTCAAGACCCAGTACTTC
cdr3_aa: CASSPPGLKTQYF

clone_size: .
d_call: .
v_call: TRBV29-1
j_call: TRBJ1-1
cdr3_nt: TGCAGCGTTGATAGCGGCGCTGAAGCTTTCTTT
cdr3_aa: CSVDSGAEAFF

clone_size: .
d_call: TRBD1
v_call: TRBV18
j_call: TRBJ1-5
cdr3_nt: TGTGCCAGCTCATCCCAGGGGGGAGGCAATCAGCCCCAGCATTTT
cdr3_aa: CASSSQGGGNQPQHF